The 31 T cell receptor beta chains in this list originate from one sample, sequenced in a study of T cell responses to AZD1222 COVID-19 vaccine. Repertoires were generated with immunoSEQ multiplex PCR, while TCRdb's copy carries only in-frame clones and drops some. This sample has tens of thousands of clones, with 65% to 80% found just once. This sample comprised peripheral blood, obtained 28 days after the second AZD1222 dose. These TCRs come from an adult who received the AZD1222 COVID-19 vaccine.

The chain uses TRBV6-1 and TRBJ1-1; D remains ambiguous. V dropped 1 base and J dropped 10 bases, with 4 bases sitting between them. The CDR3 spans 10 residues. CDR1 is MNHNS and CDR2 is SASEGT in the germline V gene. CDR3 bases: TGTGCCAGCAGTGAAGGGGGAGCTTTCTTT. Translating it yields CASSEGGAFF.

This rearrangement joins TRBV6-5 to TRBJ1-3; D not certain. The length of the CDR3 is 15 residues. Germline values: CDR1 MNHEY, CDR2 SVGAGI. Trimming took off 5 bases at V and 8 bases at J, with 19 bases between the two ends. The CDR3 here is CASSRGSSLVDTIYF. As DNA, the CDR3 is TGTGCCAGCAGTCGAGGGAGTAGTCTAGTAGACACCATATATTTT.

This clone came up a few times. This chain links TRBV9 with TRBJ1-1; D ambiguous. CDR1 is SGDLS, CDR2 YYNGEE, per germline. Deletions cut 4 bases from V and 10 bases from J, with 17 bases between. The CDR3 contains 13 residues. CDR3: CASSPISSAAAFF. The CDR3 nucleotides read TGTGCCAGCAGCCCCATAAGTTCTGCAGCAGCTTTCTTT.

In this sample, this clone is medium-sized. The V gene is TRBV2, the J gene TRBJ2-7; perhaps D is TRBD1 or TRBD2 (7 bases each). The CDR3 runs 16 residues. V lost 6 bases to trimming and J lost 4 bases, with 22 bases between them. In germline, CDR1 is SNHLY, CDR2 FYNNEI. The CDR3 protein is CASRERGRGKRYEQYF. The CDR3 nucleotides read TGTGCCAGCAGGGAGCGGGGCAGGGGGAAGAGGTACGAGCAGTACTTC.

This chain connects TRBV20-1 to TRBJ1-1, with D maybe TRBD1 (5 bases). There are 12 residues in the CDR3. CDR1 is DFQATT, CDR2 SNEGSKA, per germline (reference sequence). The V end lost 3 bases, the J end lost 6 bases, and 11 bases lay between the germline ends. This CDR3 is CSASEGMPEAFF. The CDR3 DNA reads as TGCAGTGCTAGTGAGGGGATGCCTGAAGCTTTCTTT.

The V gene is TRBV2, the J gene TRBJ2-7; possibly TRBD2 for D (6 bases). V was trimmed by 8 bases and J by 4 bases, leaving 24 bases between them. The CDR3 is 16 residues long. Germline V gene data show CDR1 as SNHLY and CDR2 as FYNNEI. This CDR3 is CASGPAIGGSLYEQYF. The CDR3 bases are TGTGCCAGCGGCCCCGCCATCGGGGGATCTTTGTACGAGCAGTACTTC.

The rearrangement links TRBV6-6 to TRBJ1-5; the D is unclear. The CDR3 runs to 16 residues. Trimming shortened V by 2 bases and J by 5 bases, and 16 bases separated the two germline ends. Germline CDR1 is MNHNY and CDR2 is SVGAGI (reference sequence). CDR3 region: CASSYELWGLHQPQHF. Written as DNA, the CDR3 is TGTGCCAGCAGTTACGAGTTATGGGGTCTTCATCAGCCCCAGCATTTT.

V and J are TRBV21-1 and TRBJ1-5. TRBV21-1 is a pseudogene locus. The CDR3 runs to 14 residues. As DNA, the CDR3 is TGTGCCAAACCCGGGGGGGTTAGCAATCAGCCCCAGCATTTT. It yields the protein CAKPGGVSNQPQHF.

The V gene is TRBV5-1, the J gene TRBJ1-2; D is ambiguous. This CDR3 comprises 14 residues. The germline V gene has CDR1 SGHRS and CDR2 YFSETQ. Trimming took 0 bases from V and 8 from J, leaving 14 bases between them. CDR3: CASSLEGNVRGYTF. In nucleotides, the CDR3 is TGCGCCAGCAGCTTGGAGGGAAATGTGAGAGGCTACACCTTC. Supplemented by reference TRBV5-1 and TRBJ1-2, the full variable domain reads KAGVTQTPRYLIKTRGQQVTLSCSPISGHRSVSWYQQTPGQGLQFLFEYFSETQRNKGNFPGRFSGRQFSNSRSEMNVSTLELGDSALYLCASSLEGNVRGYTFGSGTRLTVV.

The J gene is TRBJ2-5, the V gene TRBV5-1, with D perhaps matching TRBD2 (5 bases). The CDR3 contains 11 residues. The germline CDR1 and CDR2 sequences are SGHRS and YFSETQ. Trimming removed 4 bases at V and 5 bases at J, with 6 bases between. Written as DNA, the CDR3 is TGCGCCAGCAGCCCGGGGGAGACCCAGTACTTC. This sequence encodes CASSPGETQYF. The variable domain in full, with the rest retrieved from reference TRBV5-1 and TRBJ2-5, is KAGVTQTPRYLIKTRGQQVTLSCSPISGHRSVSWYQQTPGQGLQFLFEYFSETQRNKGNFPGRFSGRQFSNSRSEMNVSTLELGDSALYLCASSPGETQYFGPGTRLLVL.

CDR3 amino acids: CASSFQGGYTF. CDR3 sequence (DNA): TGTGCCAGCAGTTTCCAGGGAGGCTACACCTTC. This chain uses TRBV28 with TRBJ1-2, with D possibly being TRBD1 (5 bases). This CDR3 is 11 amino acids long. V was shortened by 3 bases and J by 8 bases, with 7 bases between the two germline ends. Germline CDR1 reads MDHEN; CDR2 reads SYDVKM.

The rearrangement uses TRBV12-3 or TRBV12-4 and TRBJ2-3, with D unclear. The CDR3 runs 11 residues. Trimming took off 3 bases at V and 4 bases at J, with 2 bases between the two ends. The CDR3 loop is CASSFSDTQYF. CDR3 nucleotides: TGTGCCAGCAGTTTTTCAGATACGCAGTATTTT.

The chain employs TRBV24-1 and TRBJ2-5; the D gene is possibly TRBD2 (6 bases). Germline V gives CDR1 KGHDR, CDR2 SFDVKD. The CDR3 totals 13 residues. Deletions cut 9 bases from V and 1 base from J, with 11 bases between. The CDR3 spells CATRRGSQETQYF. Written as DNA, the CDR3 is TGTGCCACCCGGAGGGGATCCCAAGAGACCCAGTACTTC.

The V gene is TRBV5-4, the J gene TRBJ1-2, with TRBD1 as a possible D gene (5 bases). Germline CDR1 and CDR2: SGHNT and YYREEE (reference sequence). The CDR3 is 14 residues long. The V end was cut by 2 bases, the J end by 2 bases, with 10 bases between. The CDR3 spells CASSLRQGNYGYTF. The CDR3 coding sequence is TGTGCCAGCAGCTTACGCCAGGGCAACTATGGCTACACCTTC.

As to this clone: The same CDR3 can be traced to other DNA sequences in this sample. V and J are TRBV6-5 and TRBJ1-5; 7 bases fit TRBD1. V was clipped by 6 bases and J by 0 bases; unmatched bases: 5. The V gene's germline CDR1 is MNHEY and CDR2 SVGAGI. CDR3 length: 15 residues. DNA of the CDR3: TGTGCCAGCAGCCCGACAGGGTATAGCAATCAGCCCCAGCATTTT. It codes for CASSPTGYSNQPQHF.

This chain joins TRBV7-8 and TRBJ2-7; D possibly corresponds to TRBD1 (5 bases). The V end lost 2 bases, the J end lost 7 bases, and 12 bases lay between the germline ends. The CDR3 totals 13 residues. The germline V gene has CDR1 SGHVS and CDR2 FQNEAQ. CDR3 protein: CASSLTDSSEQYF. CDR3 sequence (DNA): TGTGCCAGCAGCTTAACCGACAGTTCGGAGCAGTACTTC.

The chain couples TRBV7-9 to TRBJ2-3; the D gene is possibly TRBD2 (6 bases). Germline CDR1 SEHNR, CDR2 FQNEAQ (reference sequence). The CDR3 extends over 14 amino acids. The germline V and J ends were trimmed by 5 bases and 6 bases, with 15 bases remaining between them. The CDR3 spells CASSLPAGQDTQYF. DNA for the CDR3: TGTGCCAGCAGCCTCCCGGCGGGGCAGGATACGCAGTATTTT. Full variable domain (outside the CDR3, taken from reference TRBV7-9 and TRBJ2-3): DTGVSQNPRHKITKRGQNVTFRCDPISEHNRLYWYRQTLGQGPEFLTYFQNEAQLEKSRLLSDRFSAERPKGSFSTLEIQRTEQGDSAMYLCASSLPAGQDTQYFGPGTRLTVL.

This clone was picked up a small number of times. This rearrangement joins TRBV5-6 to TRBJ2-2, with a weak D call TRBD1 (5 bases). The ends were cut back, 3 bases at V and 6 bases at J, with 15 bases in the middle. This CDR3 is 15 amino acids long. Germline CDR1 SGHDT, CDR2 YYEEEE. This CDR3 is CASSSYQGFAGELFF. CDR3 bases: TGTGCCAGCAGCTCCTACCAGGGATTCGCCGGGGAGCTGTTTTTT. Drawing the rest from reference TRBV5-6 and TRBJ2-2, the complete variable domain is DAGVTQSPTHLIKTRGQQVTLRCSPKSGHDTVSWYQQALGQGPQFIFQYYEEEERQRGNFPDRFSGHQFPNYSSELNVNALLLGDSALYLCASSSYQGFAGELFFGEGSRLTVL.

The DNA for the CDR3 is TGTGCCAGCAGCTTGAGACAGGGGAGCAATCAGCCCCAGCATTTT. Protein sequence: CASSLRQGSNQPQHF. The chain uses TRBV5-8 and TRBJ1-5; 8 nucleotides match TRBD1. Per germline, CDR1 SGHTS and CDR2 YDEGEE. V lost 1 base, J lost 1 base, and 1 base stayed unmatched. The CDR3 consists of 15 residues.

This clone was picked up a small number of times. This rearrangement joins TRBV24-1 to TRBJ1-2; D ambiguous. V was pared by 2 bases and J by 5 bases, with 5 bases between. This CDR3 is built from 12 residues. Germline-derived CDR1 and CDR2 are KGHDR and SFDVKD. The CDR3 sequence: CATSDSGYGYTF. CDR3 DNA sequence: TGTGCCACCAGTGATTCGGGTTATGGCTACACCTTC.

This clone was counted once. The chain employs TRBV3-1 (or the pseudogene TRBV3-2) and TRBJ1-3; D is unresolved. Per the germline V gene, CDR1 is LGHDT and CDR2 is YNNKEL (reference sequence). The V and J ends lost 4 bases and 2 bases respectively, with 15 bases between them. This CDR3 region has 16 residues. CDR3 protein: CASSPQGGIAGNTIYF. CDR3 coding DNA: TGTGCCAGCAGCCCGCAAGGAGGGATCGCTGGAAACACCATATATTTT.

This clone turned up a few times. This chain uses TRBV14 with TRBJ2-1, with 12 bases aligning to TRBD2. Trimming at V came to 2 bases and at J to 10 bases, leaving 12 bases not matched to a gene. CDR1 and CDR2 (germline): SGHDN, FVKESK. The CDR3 is 17 amino acids. The CDR3 DNA reads TGTGCCAGCAGCCAATCTCACCTAGCGGGGGGGCGGAAAGAGCAGTTCTTC. Amino acid sequence: CASSQSHLAGGRKEQFF.

This chain joins TRBV28 and TRBJ1-1, with unresolved D. The V end was cut by 6 bases, the J end by 1 base, with 9 bases between. From germline, CDR1 is MDHEN and CDR2 SYDVKM. This CDR3 comprises 13 residues. This CDR3 is CASSLPGNTEAFF. Written as DNA, the CDR3 is TGTGCCAGCAGCCTGCCAGGGAACACTGAAGCTTTCTTT.

The chain is built from TRBV5-1 and TRBJ2-2, with TRBD1 matching 8 bases. Germline V CDR1 and CDR2: SGHRS, YFSETQ. J lost 1 base, V lost 4 bases, and 12 bases had no gene match. The CDR3 is 18 residues long. This CDR3 reads CASSAPRGLHQNTGELFF. The CDR3 nucleotides read TGCGCCAGCAGCGCTCCCAGGGGGCTACACCAGAACACCGGGGAGCTGTTTTTT.

V and J are TRBV29-1 and TRBJ2-1; 9 bases map to TRBD2. V was clipped by 6 bases and J by 7 bases; unmatched bases: 13. In germline, CDR1 is SQVTM, CDR2 ANQGSEA. CDR3 size: 15 residues. CDR3 residues: CSVIPVERGANEQFF. CDR3 coding DNA: TGCAGCGTGATCCCCGTGGAGCGGGGGGCTAATGAGCAGTTCTTC.

The chain carries TRBV7-2 and TRBJ2-7, with D perhaps matching TRBD2 (6 bases). Per the germline V gene, CDR1 is SGHTA and CDR2 is FQGNSA. Trimming pared 0 bases from V and 2 bases from J, leaving 11 bases between. The CDR3 spans 15 residues. The CDR3 DNA sequence: TGTGCCAGCAGCTTAGCGATAGCGGTGCCCTACGAGCAGTACTTC. Amino acid sequence: CASSLAIAVPYEQYF.

The V and J genes are TRBV19 and TRBJ1-4, with 7 nucleotides matching TRBD1. The V segment lost 4 bases and the J segment 8 bases; nucleotides outside the gene matches: 4. Germline-derived CDR1 and CDR2 are LNHDA and SQIVND (reference sequence). The CDR3 contains 13 residues. CDR3 nucleotides: TGTGCCAGTAGTACCGTGGACAGGGAAAAACTGTTTTTT. It translates to CASSTVDREKLFF.

This clone showed up just a few times. The chain recombines TRBV2 with TRBJ1-3; D ambiguous. The germline V and J ends were trimmed by 2 bases and 2 bases, with 7 bases remaining between them. Germline CDR1 reads SNHLY; CDR2 reads FYNNEI. The CDR3 has 14 residues. As DNA, the CDR3 is TGTGCCAGCAGTGAAACAAGGACTGGAAACACCATATATTTT. Translated: CASSETRTGNTIYF. Full variable domain (rest looked up from reference TRBV2 and TRBJ1-3): EPEVTQTPSHQVTQMGQEVILRCVPISNHLYFYWYRQILGQKVEFLVSFYNNEISEKSEIFDDQFSVERPDGSNFTLKIRSTKLEDSAMYFCASSETRTGNTIYFGEGSWLTVV.

The rearrangement uses TRBV6-5 and TRBJ1-3, with D unresolved. Germline CDR1 is MNHEY and CDR2 is SVGAGI. The CDR3 loop spans 15 amino acids. Trimming stripped 6 bases from V and 0 bases from J, with 12 bases between. The DNA for the CDR3 is TGTGCCAGCAGGCGGAATTACAGCTCTGGAAACACCATATATTTT. Amino acids: CASRRNYSSGNTIYF.

The chain is built from TRBV4-1 and TRBJ2-7; 11 bases are a match to TRBD2. The CDR3 has 15 amino acids. Losses at the gene ends were 5 bases for V and 7 bases for J; bases not matched to a gene: 10. Germline V gene lookup returns CDR1 MGHRA and CDR2 YSYEKL. The CDR3 loop reads CASSSQELAGVEQYF. DNA for the CDR3: TGCGCCAGCAGCTCCCAGGAACTAGCGGGAGTAGAGCAGTACTTC.

On this clone: One end of the junction is discordant with germline, which a read error may explain. The chain recombines TRBV30 with TRBJ1-3; D is undetermined. CDR3 length: 15 amino acids. Germline lookup yields CDR1 GTSNPN and CDR2 SVGIG (reference sequence). CDR3 loop: CTWSVAQNSGNTIYF. The CDR3 DNA sequence: TGTACCTGGAGTGTAGCCCAGAACTCTGGAAACACCATATATTTT.